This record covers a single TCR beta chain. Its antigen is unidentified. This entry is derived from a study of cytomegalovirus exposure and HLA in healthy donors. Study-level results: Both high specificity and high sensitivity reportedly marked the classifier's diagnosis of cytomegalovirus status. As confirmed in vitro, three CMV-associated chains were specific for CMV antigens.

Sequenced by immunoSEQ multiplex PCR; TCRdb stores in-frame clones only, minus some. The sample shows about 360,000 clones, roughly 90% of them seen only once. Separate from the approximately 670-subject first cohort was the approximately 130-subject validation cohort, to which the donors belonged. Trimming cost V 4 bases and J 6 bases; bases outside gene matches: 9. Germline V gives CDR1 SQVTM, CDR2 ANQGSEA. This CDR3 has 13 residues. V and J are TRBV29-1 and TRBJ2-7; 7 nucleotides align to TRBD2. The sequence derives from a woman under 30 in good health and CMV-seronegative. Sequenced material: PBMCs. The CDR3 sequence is CSVVWEGRREQYF. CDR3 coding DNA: TGCAGCGTTGTTTGGGAGGGTCGGCGCGAGCAGTACTTC.